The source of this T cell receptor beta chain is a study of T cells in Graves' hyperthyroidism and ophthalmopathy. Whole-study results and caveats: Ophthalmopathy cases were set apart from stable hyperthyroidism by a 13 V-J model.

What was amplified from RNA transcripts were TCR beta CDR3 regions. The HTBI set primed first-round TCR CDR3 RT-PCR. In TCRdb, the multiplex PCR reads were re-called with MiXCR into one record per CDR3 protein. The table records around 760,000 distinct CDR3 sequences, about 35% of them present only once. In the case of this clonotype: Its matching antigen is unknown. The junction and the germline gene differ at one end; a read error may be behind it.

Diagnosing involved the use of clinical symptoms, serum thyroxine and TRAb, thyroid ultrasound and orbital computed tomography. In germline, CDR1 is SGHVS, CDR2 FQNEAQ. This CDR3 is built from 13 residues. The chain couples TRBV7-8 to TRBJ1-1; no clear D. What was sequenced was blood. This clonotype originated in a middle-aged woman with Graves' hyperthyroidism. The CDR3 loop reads CASSKQEWNEAFF. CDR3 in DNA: TGCGCCAGCAGCAAGCAGGAGTGGAATGAAGCTTTCTTT.